This record looks at one TCR beta chain sequence and its context. Its specificity is unknown. The junction differs from germline at one of its ends, possibly a read error. Three rounds of nested PCR, following a modified ARM-PCR protocol, produced the TCRbeta library. TCRdb fed the multiplex PCR reads into MiXCR, producing one record per CDR3 protein. The sample includes approximately 76,000 distinct CDR3 sequences, nearly 70% of them seen just once. This entry is derived from a study of tumor and adjacent non-tumor tissue in lung cancer. Looking at the study overall: Samples averaged about 3.8 million productive TCRbeta reads each. Study-level findings and limits: TCR diversity was significantly greater in tumor than normal lung tissue.

This sample's RNA came from whole unsorted tissue. Newly diagnosed lung cancer patients had thoracic surgery in China, August–late 2014, without prior chemotherapy. The CDR3 length is 16 residues. CDR1 and CDR2 from the germline V gene are MNHEY and SVGAGI. Sequences were obtained from lung tumor tissue. The chain joins TRBV6-5 to TRBJ2-5, with D possibly being TRBD2 (7 bases). This sequence was found in a woman between 65 and 79 years old with non-small cell lung cancer. CDR3 DNA: TGCGCCAGCAGTTTCTCGCTTGGGGAGGGGGAAGAGACCCTGTACTTC. This translates into CASSFSLGEGEETLYF.